This T cell receptor beta chain was profiled in a study of spatial heterogeneity in lung cancer. This CDR3 spans 13 amino acids. V was clipped by 4 bases and J by 5 bases, with 11 bases between them. CDR1 and CDR2 from the germline V gene are LGHDT and YNNKEL (reference sequence). Time point meaning: sample taken at primary tumor resection. The donors comprised about 70 untreated early-stage non-small cell lung cancer patients. Single TCR cDNA molecules each had their own unique molecular identifier. Using its own MiXCR run on the 5' RACE reads, TCRdb lists one record per CDR3 protein. The table includes 3,000 to 4,000 distinct CDR3 sequences, 15% detected once. Overall study findings and caveats: Tumor T cells had an estimated coverage that came to about 7% for alpha chains and about 13% for beta chains. Tumor mutation counts were tracked by expanded intratumoral alpha and beta TCR counts. Ubiquitous and regional expanded TCR counts correlated with ubiquitous and regional nonsynonymous mutations, respectively.

Concerning this clonotype itself: Its specificity is unknown. With the library built for alpha chains, this beta chain is off target and its frequency is not meaningful.

Material: lung tumor tissue, obtained at surgery. The rearrangement links TRBV3-1 to TRBJ1-2; D is undetermined. This sequence originates from a female donor with early-stage non-small cell lung cancer. CDR3 amino acids: CASSPSIEYGYTF. The CDR3 bases are TGTGCCAGCAGCCCCTCAATAGAATATGGCTACACCTTC.